This entry features one TCR beta chain sequence. The antigen remains unidentified. This entry comes from a study of OX40 agonist ivuxolimab in advanced cancers. Study in general: The group had a mean age of roughly 65 years, ranged from roughly 23 to 90, and was roughly 83% male. Regarding the study as a whole: The antigens recognized by the expanded peripheral T cells, that is their antigen specificity, were not determined.

Germline lookup yields CDR1 SGHTA and CDR2 FQGNSA. Between the trimmed V and J ends, which lost 3 bases and 0 bases, there was a span of 8 bases. This CDR3 comprises 14 residues. Assay: immunoSEQ multiplex PCR; the TCRdb copy retains only in-frame clones and omits some. The table shows about 46,000 clones, with approximately 83% occurring only once. The sample in question was CD4+ or CD8+ T cells sorted from blood, obtained in a trial of the OX40 agonist ivuxolimab. The sequence derives from an adult with an advanced solid tumor such as melanoma, head and neck, liver or kidney cancer. The rearrangement uses TRBV7-2 and TRBJ1-1, with a possible D match to TRBD1 (5 bases). CDR3 nucleotides: TGTGCCAGCAGCTTCGGGACGGTGAACACTGAAGCTTTCTTT. Its protein is CASSFGTVNTEAFF.